This TCR beta chain stems from a study of cytomegalovirus exposure and HLA in healthy donors. CDR1 and CDR2 from the germline V gene are SGDLS and YYNGEE. CDR3 length equals 13 residues. V shed 3 bases, J shed 5 bases, and the junction held 4 bases outside the gene matches. Primers for the PCR totalled 60 Vbeta and 13 Jbeta. Profiled with immunoSEQ multiplex PCR; TCRdb holds only in-frame clones, not every one. The table includes around 150,000 clones, 80% detected once. The sequencing input was PBMCs. The sequence was obtained from a man in his fifties or sixties in good health and CMV-seronegative. The V call is TRBV9, the J call TRBJ2-7, with 8 bases matching TRBD1. CDR3 protein: CASSAQGAHEQYF. The CDR3 nucleotides read TGTGCCAGCAGCGCGCAGGGGGCCCACGAGCAGTACTTC. The entire variable domain, with the rest obtained from reference TRBV9 and TRBJ2-7, is as follows: DSGVTQTPKHLITATGQRVTLRCSPRSGDLSVYWYQQSLDQGLQFLIQYYNGEERAKGNILERFSAQQFPDLHSELNLSSLELGDSALYFCASSAQGAHEQYFGPGTRLTVT.